This TCR beta chain was profiled in a study of radiotherapy plus CTLA-4 blockade in lung cancer. Study-level background: Objective responses occurred in 18% of patients; over 25% had disease control.

Study results and limitations: Early shifts in blood T cell clones, with interferon-beta, reportedly predicted response best. The study found tumor-derived TCR clones expanded in blood after radiotherapy plus ipilimumab.

With V trimmed by 4 bases and J by 6 bases, 9 bases remained unmatched. The CDR3 contains 15 residues. The germline V gene has CDR1 MGHDK and CDR2 SYGVNS. Profiled with immunoSEQ multiplex PCR; TCRdb holds only in-frame clones, not every one. The sample has about 95,000 clones; 83% are singletons. Treatment of patients with chemo-refractory metastatic non-small-cell lung cancer consisted of focal radiation plus CTLA-4 blockade with ipilimumab. Concerning this clone itself: What it binds is unknown.

The receptor's source is a human donor with non-small cell lung cancer who had stable disease on radiotherapy plus ipilimumab. The gene calls are TRBV25-1 and TRBJ2-1; 7 bases fit TRBD2. The sequenced sample was peripheral blood, obtained from a patient treated with radiotherapy plus ipilimumab. This chain's CDR3 is CASSVGRAGVNEQFF. The CDR3, as DNA: TGTGCCAGCAGTGTAGGGAGGGCCGGAGTCAATGAGCAGTTCTTC.